This TCR beta chain originates from a study of T-cell memory formation after mild COVID-19 (dated by TCRdb to the early 2020s). As for the study more broadly: TCR sequence clusters from the two donors were largely donor specific. Two young, previously healthy adult volunteers made up the cohort, one male and one female. Longitudinal TCRalpha and TCRbeta repertoire sequencing tracked T-cell clones expanding and contracting after mild COVID-19 in two donors.

Beyond this particular receptor, the publication reports: Some responding clones were detected in pre-infection memory, suggesting pre-existing cross-reactive memory T cells joined the SARS-CoV-2 response. Contracting CD4+ clones appeared mostly in the CM and EM memory subsets, whereas CD8+ clones were enriched in EMRA. Only a couple of mild cases were covered by the study, and larger cohorts that include severe cases with pre-infection samples were considered necessary. Clones contracting from day 15 to 85 had balanced CD4/CD8 phenotypes, while a second wave expanding from day 15 to 37 was biased towards CD4+. Whether the second-wave clones peaking on day 37 were SARS-CoV-2 specific was not confirmed.

Ficoll-Paque density gradient centrifugation was used to isolate PBMCs. Sequencer: Illumina NovaSeq 6000. cDNA libraries for TCRalpha and TCRbeta were prepared by 5'RACE using constant-segment primers, with sample barcodes and unique molecular identifiers added. RNA was extracted from every sample with Trizol reagent. Amplification of the libraries took two PCR steps, and the second step added a second sample barcode plus Illumina TruSeq adapters. The libraries were sequenced on an Illumina NovaSeq using 2 x 150 bp paired-end reads. Turning to the authors' computational methods: With migec v1.2.7, reads were demultiplexed and then collapsed into UMI-guided consensus sequences. Using mixcr v2.1.11, UMI consensuses were aligned to TRA and TRB V and J templates and then assembled into clonotypes. A clonotype was counted as expanded or contracted only if both edgeR and NoisET called the change significant, with noise models trained on biological replicates. For edgeR calls, the cutoffs were a false discovery rate-adjusted p below 0.01 and a log2 fold-change threshold of 1. As an exploratory analysis of dynamics, max-normalized trajectories of the 1000 most abundant clonotypes were examined by PCA with hierarchical clustering. Separately sequenced CD4+ and CD8+ repertoires were used to assign the CD4 or CD8 phenotype of responding clones. TCRdb took the public reads, trimmed them with fastp at Q25, ran MiXCR for clone calling and kept in-frame beta chains. Each CDR3 protein gets just one entry, which takes the most common genes and DNA from the rows behind it. The V and J calls, along with clone size, are taken from TCRdb and not from the paper's own processing. The sample yields roughly 380,000 distinct CDR3 sequences; approximately 27% were counted once. Roughly 13% of the sample rests with the top ten.

The CDR3 goes from the cysteine to the phenylalanine over 15 residues. Just the 45-base CDR3 DNA is kept, in frame starting at base 1. V is pruned by 4 bases and J by 3 bases, leaving 9 bases of the junction without a gene match. CDR1 is given as SGHVS and CDR2 as FNYEAQ, both from the germline V gene. A word on this clonotype: Its antigen is unknown. No qualities accompany the bases; no much larger clone lies one base away.

The V and J segments used are TRBV7-6 and TRBJ2-7, with 7 bases matching TRBD1. The origin of this receptor is an adult woman who had mild COVID-19 (a few samples of this study predate the infection). The sample titles of this study are shuffled in the database, so cell type and time point are left out; the donor was told from shared clones. Sequencing was carried out using PBMCs or a T cell subset sorted from them (not recorded which). The CDR3 protein: CASSYGSGTDYEQYF. The nucleotide sequence reads TGTGCCAGCAGCTACGGGTCCGGGACAGACTACGAGCAGTACTTC. With the rest looked up from the reference TRBV7-6 and TRBJ2-7 genes rather than sequenced, the full variable domain is GAGVSQSPRYKVTKRGQDVALRCDPISGHVSLYWYRQALGQGPEFLTYFNYEAQQDKSGLPNDRFSAERPEGSISTLTIQRTEQRDSAMYRCASSYGSGTDYEQYFGPGTRLTVT.